The subject of this entry is one TCR beta chain. In the original workflow: The assay estimated nucleated cells by amplifying reference gene primers. The assay was immunoSEQ multiplex PCR, and TCRdb's table has in-frame clones only and misses some. V, J and clone size are taken as reported in that table, and D and trimming were inferred from the DNA itself. This sample has about 67,000 clones; over 70% occur once, and the top ten carry approximately 5.6%. These data come from a study of blood T cell repertoires in COVID-19. Looking at the study overall: Some COVID-19 samples were acute and others convalescent; all came from the United States, Italy and Spain. T cells, B-cell-depleted T cells, or PBMCs supplied cDNA or gDNA.

Between the trimmed V and J ends, which lost 0 bases and 6 bases, there was a span of 14 bases. This CDR3 is built from 15 residues. Germline-derived CDR1 and CDR2 are MNHEY and SVGAGI. The material sequenced was peripheral blood. The chain recombines TRBV6-5 with TRBJ1-1; D call uncertain. This sequence was found in a man aged 45-65 years with active COVID-19. CDR3 region: CASSYSNSPRAEAFF. The CDR3 region has the DNA TGTGCCAGCAGTTACTCGAACTCCCCAAGAGCTGAAGCTTTCTTT.